The 30 T cell receptor beta chains reported below all come from one sample, sequenced in a study of blood T cell repertoires in COVID-19. Assay: immunoSEQ multiplex PCR; the TCRdb copy retains only in-frame clones and omits some. The repertoire consists of fewer than 35,000 clones, with approximately 82% occurring once and the leading ten covering around 2%. Material for sequencing was peripheral blood. The origin of the receptors is a man at least 80 years old with active or convalescent COVID-19.

This CDR3 reads CASSPGTGGAIRTERANYGYTF. CDR3 coding DNA: TGTGCCAGCAGCCCCGGGACAGGGGGCGCGATAAGGACCGAAAGGGCTAACTATGGCTACACCTTC. The genes are TRBV9 and TRBJ1-2; TRBD1 agrees at 12 bases. Looked up from germline, CDR1 is SGDLS and CDR2 is YYNGEE. V shed 4 bases and J 0 bases; nucleotides not matched to a gene: 22. The CDR3 runs to 22 residues. Based on the CDR3 plus reference TRBV9 and TRBJ1-2, the full variable domain is DSGVTQTPKHLITATGQRVTLRCSPRSGDLSVYWYQQSLDQGLQFLIQYYNGEERAKGNILERFSAQQFPDLHSELNLSSLELGDSALYFCASSPGTGGAIRTERANYGYTFGSGTRLTVV.

This rearrangement joins TRBV4-1 to TRBJ2-3; a possible D gene is TRBD2 (6 bases). The germline V gene encodes CDR1 MGHRA and CDR2 YSYEKL. Trimming took off 0 bases at V and 3 bases at J, with 16 bases between the two ends. This CDR3 comprises 17 residues. CDR3: CASSQEGGIPLTDTQYF. For the CDR3, the DNA is TGCGCCAGCAGCCAAGAAGGCGGGATCCCCCTGACAGATACGCAGTATTTT.

Of note for this clone: One junction end does not reproduce the germline sequence, and a read error may be involved. This rearrangement joins TRBV2 to TRBJ1-1; possibly TRBD1 for D (6 bases). Germline CDR1 and CDR2: SNHLY and FYNNEI. The CDR3 has 14 amino acids. The CDR3 region is CASREGGERTEAFF. The CDR3 DNA reads as TGTGCCAGCAGGGAAGGGGGGGAGCGCACTGAAGCTTTCTTT.

The chain couples TRBV2 to TRBJ1-2; D remains unclear. The CDR3 loop spans 14 amino acids. The V and J ends lost 0 bases and 5 bases respectively, with 10 bases between them. Germline V gene data show CDR1 as SNHLY and CDR2 as FYNNEI. This CDR3 reads CASSEALHGYGYTF. In DNA, the CDR3 is TGTGCCAGCAGTGAAGCGCTTCACGGTTATGGCTACACCTTC.

The chain couples TRBV4-1 to TRBJ2-1; a possible D gene is TRBD2 (6 bases). Trimming pared 4 bases from V and 9 bases from J, leaving 19 bases between. CDR3 length: 15 amino acids. In germline, CDR1 is MGHRA, CDR2 YSYEKL. The CDR3 protein is CASSPLVAARGEQFF. DNA of the CDR3: TGCGCCAGCAGCCCACTAGTAGCGGCGAGAGGTGAGCAGTTCTTC.

The chain carries TRBV27 and TRBJ2-1; TRBD2 agrees at 9 bases. This CDR3 has 15 residues. The germline V gene has CDR1 MNHEY and CDR2 SMNVEV (reference sequence). Trimming at V came to 1 base and at J to 9 bases, leaving 7 bases not matched to a gene. DNA for the CDR3: TGTGCCAGCAGTTTATTAGCGGGAGCCCGCCGTGAGCAGTTCTTC. Protein sequence: CASSLLAGARREQFF.

This chain connects TRBV5-1 to TRBJ2-1; 8 bases match TRBD2. Germline-derived CDR1 and CDR2 are SGHRS and YFSETQ. The CDR3 totals 15 residues. The junction had 7 bases not matched to a gene; V was cut back by 2 bases and J by 6 bases. The CDR3 nucleotides are TGCGCCAGCAGCTTCTCCGCGGGGGGTCCCAATGAGCAGTTCTTC. Translation gives CASSFSAGGPNEQFF.

The chain uses TRBV29-1 and TRBJ1-1; 10 bases are shared with TRBD1. Germline lookup yields CDR1 SQVTM and CDR2 ANQGSEA. V was clipped by 7 bases and J by 2 bases; unmatched bases: 7. This CDR3 comprises 14 residues. The CDR3 protein is CSGGGTGVNTEAFF. CDR3 DNA: TGCAGCGGGGGTGGGACAGGGGTAAACACTGAAGCTTTCTTT.

This clone was seen a handful of times. The CDR3 loop reads CASGLSTGPRGGYTF. CDR3 DNA sequence: TGTGCTAGTGGTTTGTCAACCGGACCTCGGGGAGGCTACACCTTC. The J gene is TRBJ1-2, the V gene TRBV12-5; no reliable D call. The V end lost 2 bases, the J end lost 8 bases, and 18 bases lay between the germline ends. This CDR3 is 15 amino acids long. Germline V gene data show CDR1 as LGHNT and CDR2 as FRNRAP.

The rearrangement joins TRBV4-2 to TRBJ2-1; 12 nucleotides agree with TRBD2. Trimming removed 1 base from V and 10 bases from J; junction bases left unmatched: 8. The CDR3 is 16 amino acids. Germline V gives CDR1 LGHNA, CDR2 YNFKEQ. CDR3 in DNA: TGTGCCAGCAGCCAAGGGGCTAGCGGGGGGGCCCCGGAGCAGTTCTTC. This sequence encodes CASSQGASGGAPEQFF.

The CDR3 DNA is TGTGCCAGCAGTTTAGCACTTGGGAGCACCGGGGAGCTGTTTTTT. Amino acid sequence: CASSLALGSTGELFF. The chain combines TRBV27 with TRBJ2-2; tentative D call: TRBD2 (5 bases). Trimming cost V 2 bases and J 4 bases, with 11 bases left between them. There are 15 residues in the CDR3. In germline, CDR1 is MNHEY, CDR2 SMNVEV (reference sequence).

A single count supports this clone. The rearrangement links TRBV5-1 to TRBJ2-1, with 11 positions matching TRBD2. With V trimmed by 4 bases and J by 6 bases, 9 bases remained unmatched. CDR1 is SGHRS, CDR2 YFSETQ, per germline. The length of the CDR3 is 16 residues. DNA for the CDR3: TGCGCCAGCAGCCTAATAGCGGGGGGGCCCTCCAATGAGCAGTTCTTC. Its protein product is CASSLIAGGPSNEQFF.

The chain uses TRBV3-1 (or the pseudogene TRBV3-2) and TRBJ1-6, with 9 bases identical to TRBD1. Germline assignment: CDR1 LGHDT and CDR2 YNNKEL (reference sequence). The CDR3 spans 14 residues. J lost 10 bases, V lost 4 bases, and 5 bases had no gene match. The CDR3 bases are TGTGCCAGCAGCCCCCACAGGGGGCAGTCACCCCTCCACTTT. Translation: CASSPHRGQSPLHF.

This clone was seen only a few times. The chain couples TRBV28 to TRBJ2-2, with TRBD1 matching over 7 bases. J lost 4 bases, V lost 6 bases, and 17 bases had no gene match. The length of the CDR3 is 18 residues. CDR1 is MDHEN and CDR2 is SYDVKM in the germline V gene. CDR3 sequence: CASRLSETGLFTTGELFF. In DNA form, the CDR3 reads TGTGCCAGCAGACTTTCGGAGACAGGGCTCTTCACCACCGGGGAGCTGTTTTTT.

The J gene is TRBJ2-3, the V gene TRBV6-5; 9 nucleotides agree with TRBD2. The germline V gene encodes CDR1 MNHEY and CDR2 SVGAGI. The ends lost 8 bases at V and 1 base at J; junction bases unmatched: 7. This CDR3 comprises 15 residues. The CDR3 protein is CASCPTSGGTDTQYF. CDR3 bases: TGTGCCAGCTGTCCGACTAGCGGAGGCACAGATACGCAGTATTTT.

This chain uses TRBV2 with TRBJ1-5, with TRBD1 matching over 9 bases. CDR3 length: 15 amino acids. Trimming removed 5 bases from V and 7 bases from J; junction bases left unmatched: 9. Germline V gene data show CDR1 as SNHLY and CDR2 as FYNNEI. CDR3 protein: CASSIQGQGFQPQHF. DNA for the CDR3: TGTGCCAGCAGTATTCAGGGACAGGGCTTCCAGCCCCAGCATTTT. The full variable domain, in which reference TRBV2 and TRBJ1-5 provide the parts outside the CDR3, is EPEVTQTPSHQVTQMGQEVILRCVPISNHLYFYWYRQILGQKVEFLVSFYNNEISEKSEIFDDQFSVERPDGSNFTLKIRSTKLEDSAMYFCASSIQGQGFQPQHFGDGTRLSIL.

This chain links TRBV3-1 (or the pseudogene TRBV3-2) with TRBJ1-4; perhaps TRBD1 as D (5 bases). V was trimmed by 8 bases and J by 0 bases, leaving 10 bases between them. The CDR3 length is 14 residues. Germline CDR1 reads LGHDT; CDR2 reads YNNKEL (reference sequence). This CDR3 is CASGSRATNEKLFF. The CDR3 DNA follows: TGTGCCAGCGGATCCAGGGCAACTAATGAAAAACTGTTTTTT.

This chain uses TRBV4-2 with TRBJ2-3; 7 bases are shared with TRBD1. The ends lost 3 bases at V and 4 bases at J; junction bases unmatched: 4. Germline V gives CDR1 LGHNA, CDR2 YNFKEQ. CDR3 length: 14 amino acids. CDR3 coding DNA: TGTGCCAGCAGCCACCTGACAGGGTCAGATACGCAGTATTTT. Residues: CASSHLTGSDTQYF.

This chain uses TRBV11-2 with TRBJ2-5; TRBD2 aligns across 7 bases. Germline V gene lookup returns CDR1 SGHAT and CDR2 FQNNGV. The CDR3 has 16 amino acids. V was clipped by 5 bases and J by 2 bases; unmatched bases: 11. The CDR3 coding sequence is TGTGCCAGCAGCCTCGGGTCTAGCGGAAAACAAGAGACCCAGTACTTC. Residues: CASSLGSSGKQETQYF. Full variable domain (remainder filled in from reference TRBV11-2 and TRBJ2-5): EAGVAQSPRYKIIEKRQSVAFWCNPISGHATLYWYQQILGQGPKLLIQFQNNGVVDDSQLPKDRFSAERLKGVDSTLKIQPAKLEDSAVYLCASSLGSSGKQETQYFGPGTRLLVL.

This chain uses TRBV7-9 with TRBJ1-2; a possible D gene is TRBD1 (6 bases). Germline V gene data show CDR1 as SEHNR and CDR2 as FQNEAQ (reference sequence). The CDR3 contains 13 residues. V was shortened by 7 bases and J by 4 bases, with 13 bases between the two germline ends. The CDR3 DNA follows: TGTGCCAGCACCAGAGACAGGCTCTATGGCTACACCTTC. It codes for CASTRDRLYGYTF.

For this clone: At one of its ends the junction is not consistent with the germline gene, which may arise from a read error. The V and J genes are TRBV28 and TRBJ1-1; no clear D. The CDR3 is made up of 15 amino acids. The V gene's germline CDR1 is MDHEN and CDR2 SYDVKM. CDR3 amino acids: CASTPSVFVKTEAFF. DNA of the CDR3: TGTGCCAGCACCCCTTCGGTATTTGTGAAGACTGAAGCTTTCTTT.

J is TRBJ1-2 and V is TRBV6-5, with D unresolved. CDR1 is MNHEY, CDR2 SVGAGI, per germline. The CDR3 extends over 16 amino acids. Trimming cost V 4 bases and J 2 bases, with 17 bases left between them. The CDR3 sequence is CASSCDLECRNYGYTF. CDR3 bases: TGTGCCAGCAGTTGTGACTTGGAATGTAGAAACTATGGCTACACCTTC.

The DNA of the CDR3 is TGTGCCATCAGTGAGTTGTGGAGTGCTTCCTACGAGCAGTACTTC. The encoded protein is CAISELWSASYEQYF. The genes are TRBV10-3 and TRBJ2-7; D not resolved. There are 15 residues in the CDR3. The V gene's germline CDR1 is ENHRY and CDR2 SYGVKD. Trimming shortened V by 1 base and J by 1 base, and 11 bases separated the two germline ends.

The chain links TRBV11-2 to TRBJ1-1; possible D gene TRBD1, 5 bases. The V gene lost 6 bases and the J gene lost 2 bases, with 10 bases spanning the gap. CDR1 SGHAT and CDR2 FQNNGV come from the germline V gene. This CDR3 is 13 amino acids long. CDR3 bases: TGTGCCAGCAGTATACAGGATAACACTGAAGCTTTCTTT. Its translation is CASSIQDNTEAFF.

This clone appeared a few times. J is TRBJ2-1 and V is TRBV6-5; 10 positions agree with TRBD1. The CDR3 runs to 15 residues. Germline V gene sequence: CDR1 MNHEY, CDR2 SVGAGI. After removal of 5 bases from V and 6 bases from J, the junction contained 7 bases not matched to a gene. The CDR3 nucleotides are TGTGCCAGCAGTCTACCCGGGACAGGGGTCAATGAGCAGTTCTTC. Protein product: CASSLPGTGVNEQFF.

J is TRBJ2-6 and V is TRBV28, with D possibly TRBD2 on 5 matching bases. The CDR3 is 17 residues long. Trimming cost V 6 bases and J 0 bases, with 15 bases left between them. Germline loops: CDR1 MDHEN, CDR2 SYDVKM. CDR3 sequence reads: CASSAATTFSGANVLTF. The CDR3 nucleotides are TGTGCCAGCAGCGCTGCGACTACCTTCTCTGGGGCCAACGTCCTGACTTTC. The full variable domain, rest sourced from reference TRBV28 and TRBJ2-6, is DVKVTQSSRYLVKRTGEKVFLECVQDMDHENMFWYRQDPGLGLRLIYFSYDVKMKEKGDIPEGYSVSREKKERFSLILESASTNQTSMYLCASSAATTFSGANVLTFGAGSRLTVL.

V gene TRBV18 combines with J gene TRBJ1-2; TRBD1 matches at 8 bases. The CDR3 covers 14 residues. The V gene's germline CDR1 is KGHSH and CDR2 LQKENI. The junction had 8 bases not matched to a gene; V was cut back by 0 bases and J by 11 bases. In nucleotides, the CDR3 is TGTGCCAGCTCACCACCGAGTGACCGGACAGGGTACACCTTC. The encoded protein is CASSPPSDRTGYTF.

The genes are TRBV5-1 and TRBJ1-6; 7 positions match TRBD1. Germline-derived CDR1 and CDR2 are SGHRS and YFSETQ. V shed 4 bases, J shed 0 bases, and the junction held 7 bases outside the gene matches. The CDR3 is 17 residues long. This CDR3 is CASSRTGPSSYNSPLHF. Written as DNA, the CDR3 is TGCGCCAGCAGCCGGACAGGTCCGAGCTCCTATAATTCACCCCTCCACTTT.

The chain joins TRBV6-5 to TRBJ1-1, with 9 nucleotides matching TRBD1. Germline CDR1 MNHEY, CDR2 SVGAGI. The CDR3 loop spans 15 amino acids. Germline trimming cut 7 bases from V and 2 bases from J; bases unmatched to any gene: 8. CDR3 sequence: CASIGQGIGNTEAFF. Written as DNA, the CDR3 is TGTGCCAGCATAGGACAGGGGATTGGAAACACTGAAGCTTTCTTT.

V and J are TRBV3-1 (or the pseudogene TRBV3-2) and TRBJ2-4; D remains ambiguous. Per the germline V gene, CDR1 is LGHDT and CDR2 is YNNKEL (reference sequence). Trimming left V 3 bases short and J 6 bases short, with 15 bases between. There are 15 residues in the CDR3. CDR3 DNA: TGTGCCAGCAGCCAGCCCGGTTTGGGCTTAAACATTCAGTACTTC. It is translated as CASSQPGLGLNIQYF.